This T cell receptor (beta chain) appears in the sequencing data of a study of T cells in women clearing cervical HPV infection. At the level of the study: Case blood drawn at lesion detection; control blood after infection cleared. Study observations and caveats: TRBV6-7 abundance was lower in cases than controls (roughly 0.11% versus 0.16%). Timing of associations relative to infection is unclear; T-cell subsets were not isolated.

Worth noting for this clone: Its specificity is not known. Coverage ceases 3 residues before the CDR3 finishes, and the germline J gene fills in the end.

The ends were cut back, 5 bases at V and 2 bases at J, with 20 bases in the middle. Germline V CDR1 and CDR2: SGHVS, FQNEAQ. The CDR3 is 17 amino acids. Sequencing was performed with immunoSEQ multiplex PCR; in TCRdb, only in-frame clones are kept and a portion is missing. The table lists about 32,000 clones. The chain uses TRBV7-8 and TRBJ2-3; tentatively, D is TRBD1 (6 bases). The specimen sequenced was blood buffy coat. The origin of this receptor is a woman between 18 and 69 years old with a cervical HPV16 infection that either progressed to CIN3+ or cleared (not recorded which). CDR3 bases read: TGTGCCAGCAGCCCCCGAGGAGCGTTGGGGGCCACAGATACG. Its translation: CASSPRGALGATDT. The full CDR3 protein is CASSPRGALGATDTQYF.